These 19 T cell receptor beta chains came from one sample sequenced in a study of cytomegalovirus exposure and HLA in healthy donors (dated by TCRdb to 2017 to 2019). Libraries were constructed by the immunoSEQ multiplex PCR assay. A mixture of 60 forward primers for TCR Vbeta segments and 13 reverse primers for TCR Jbeta segments was used in the multiplex PCR. TCRdb holds this immuneACCESS table with in-frame rearrangements only. Some clones are missing; in checked studies, unresolved V genes explain under half, and the rest has no known cause. The sample profile shows 150,000 to 200,000 clones; roughly 73% of them were found once. The top ten constitute roughly 5% of the sample. Sequenced: PBMCs. Receptors originate from a male donor in good health and CMV-seronegative.

The chain carries TRBV7-9 and TRBJ2-7; 10 nucleotides match TRBD1. CDR1 and CDR2 (germline): SEHNR, FQNEAQ (reference sequence). This CDR3 comprises 15 residues. V lost 4 bases and J lost 5; bases outside the gene matches: 8. The CDR3 reads CASSSYRDRGNEQYF. Here the CDR3 DNA reads TGTGCCAGCAGCTCGTACCGGGACAGGGGCAACGAGCAGTACTTC.

The V gene is TRBV9, the J gene TRBJ2-1; 9 bases match TRBD2. This CDR3 region has 15 residues. After removal of 3 bases from V and 2 bases from J, the junction contained 3 bases not matched to a gene. The germline V gene has CDR1 SGDLS and CDR2 YYNGEE. The CDR3 sequence is CASSGLAGTYNEQFF. CDR3 nucleotide sequence: TGTGCCAGCAGCGGGCTAGCGGGGACCTACAATGAGCAGTTCTTC. The variable domain in full, completed from reference TRBV9 and TRBJ2-1, reads DSGVTQTPKHLITATGQRVTLRCSPRSGDLSVYWYQQSLDQGLQFLIQYYNGEERAKGNILERFSAQQFPDLHSELNLSSLELGDSALYFCASSGLAGTYNEQFFGPGTRLTVL.

A single count supports this clone. The chain has TRBV14 and TRBJ2-5, with 10 bases matching TRBD2. The tail of the sequence fits TRBJ2-7 better, so the J call may be wrong. Germline-derived CDR1 and CDR2 are SGHDN and FVKESK. The length of the CDR3 is 15 residues. CDR3 sequence reads: CASSPRLAGSYEQYF. CDR3 bases: TGTGCCAGCAGCCCCAGACTAGCGGGTTCCTACGAGCAGTACTTC.

The chain uses TRBV2 and TRBJ1-4; D remains unclear. The CDR3 totals 15 residues. V was shortened by 4 bases and J by 8 bases, with 17 bases between the two germline ends. Germline CDR1 SNHLY, CDR2 FYNNEI. The CDR3 sequence: CASSGVRLQSEKLFF. The DNA of the CDR3 is TGTGCCAGCAGTGGGGTCAGGTTGCAAAGCGAAAAACTGTTTTTT.

This clone was seen more than once but under ten times. This chain connects TRBV4-3 to TRBJ2-2, with no clear D. CDR1 LGHNA and CDR2 YSLEER come from the germline V gene. The CDR3 length is 12 residues. V was shortened by 4 bases and J by 5 bases, with 5 bases between the two germline ends. The CDR3 spells CASSPLTGELFF. CDR3 in DNA: TGCGCCAGCAGCCCGTTAACCGGGGAGCTGTTTTTT.

The CDR3 region has the DNA TGTGCCAGCAGCTCGTCCCCAGCGGGAAGGAGAATCACTGAAGCTTTCTTT. The encoded protein is CASSSSPAGRRITEAFF. The chain uses TRBV12-1 and TRBJ1-1. TRBV12-1 is given as a pseudogene. This CDR3 is built from 17 residues.

J is TRBJ1-2 and V is TRBV19; the D gene is possibly TRBD1 (5 bases). This CDR3 spans 14 amino acids. V lost 6 bases, J lost 0 bases, and 11 bases lay in between. The germline gives CDR1 LNHDA, CDR2 SQIVND (reference sequence). The chain's CDR3 is CASSHRQTNYGYTF. CDR3 coding DNA: TGTGCCAGTAGCCACAGACAGACTAACTATGGCTACACCTTC.

The chain employs TRBV5-1 and TRBJ2-1, with 8 bases lining up with TRBD2. V lost 4 bases, J lost 4 bases, and 7 bases stayed unmatched. The CDR3 loop spans 15 amino acids. Germline lookup yields CDR1 SGHRS and CDR2 YFSETQ. The CDR3 DNA is TGCGCCAGCAGCCCGGGAGGGGACGGGTACAATGAGCAGTTCTTC. Residues: CASSPGGDGYNEQFF.

V gene TRBV7-3 combines with J gene TRBJ2-2; 9 bases align to TRBD2. The CDR3 loop spans 15 amino acids. With 5 bases clipped from V and 4 bases from J, the junction kept 5 bases outside the gene matches. Germline assignment: CDR1 SGHTA and CDR2 FQGTGA. The CDR3 here is CASSTQLAGTGELFF. DNA for the CDR3: TGTGCCAGCAGCACCCAACTAGCGGGCACCGGGGAGCTGTTTTTT.

The gene calls are TRBV6-5 and TRBJ1-1; possibly TRBD1 for D (5 bases). Germline values: CDR1 MNHEY, CDR2 SVGAGI. The V gene lost 6 bases and the J gene lost 5 bases, with 16 bases spanning the gap. CDR3 length: 14 residues. As DNA, the CDR3 is TGTGCCAGCAGAACAGGACCTTGGGGAACTGAAGCTTTCTTT. It specifies CASRTGPWGTEAFF.

A single count supports this clone. The rearrangement uses TRBV27 and TRBJ1-2; perhaps TRBD1 as D (6 bases). V gave up 5 bases and J gave up 5 bases, with 12 bases separating them. CDR3 size: 13 residues. Germline V gives CDR1 MNHEY, CDR2 SMNVEV (reference sequence). CDR3 DNA: TGTGCCAGCAGTCTAGGACAGACATATGGCTACACCTTC. Its translation is CASSLGQTYGYTF.

This clone was recorded a few times. The chain links TRBV28 to TRBJ2-7, with 11 bases identical to TRBD2. V was pared by 8 bases and J by 4 bases, with 10 bases of the junction left unmatched. This CDR3 region has 15 residues. Germline CDR1 reads MDHEN; CDR2 reads SYDVKM. The CDR3 spells CASRSIAGGGYEQYF. In DNA form, the CDR3 reads TGTGCCAGCCGGTCCATAGCGGGAGGGGGATACGAGCAGTACTTC.

This clone was recorded once. The rearrangement uses TRBV6-5 and TRBJ2-1; D perhaps matches TRBD1 (5 bases). The V gene's germline CDR1 is MNHEY and CDR2 SVGAGI. The CDR3 covers 13 residues. Deletions cut 8 bases from V and 0 bases from J, with 8 bases between. Written as DNA, the CDR3 is TGTGCCAGCGGGGCCAGCTCCTACAATGAGCAGTTCTTC. Protein product: CASGASSYNEQFF.

The J gene is TRBJ2-7, the V gene TRBV7-6; TRBD2 agrees at 10 bases. J gave up 4 bases and V 5 bases, and 8 bases lay outside the gene matches. The CDR3 spans 15 residues. The V gene's germline CDR1 is SGHVS and CDR2 FNYEAQ. For the CDR3, the DNA is TGTGCCAGCAGCCAATTTAGCGGGAGGCTTTACGAGCAGTACTTC. Translation: CASSQFSGRLYEQYF.

The genes are TRBV18 and TRBJ1-1, with D possibly being TRBD1 (5 bases). Germline V gene sequence: CDR1 KGHSH, CDR2 LQKENI. This CDR3 is built from 14 residues. Trimming pared 0 bases from V and 7 bases from J, leaving 12 bases between. The CDR3 DNA follows: TGTGCCAGCTCACCACCTCGGGGGGGTGTTGAAGCTTTCTTT. Its protein product is CASSPPRGGVEAFF.

The V call is TRBV14, the J call TRBJ1-2; tentative D call: TRBD1 (5 bases). This CDR3 has 13 amino acids. V shed 5 bases and J shed 2 bases, with 9 bases lying between them. Germline-derived CDR1 and CDR2 are SGHDN and FVKESK. This CDR3 reads CASSSTENYGYTF. The CDR3 DNA is TGTGCCAGCAGCTCGACAGAAAACTATGGCTACACCTTC.

This sequence joins TRBV15 and TRBJ1-1, with D tentatively TRBD1 (5 bases). Germline lookup yields CDR1 LNHNV and CDR2 YYDKDF (reference sequence). The ends were cut back, 3 bases at V and 1 base at J, with 12 bases in the middle. The CDR3 runs to 15 residues. The chain's CDR3 is CATSRPGLRNTEAFF. In DNA form, the CDR3 reads TGTGCCACCAGCAGGCCGGGACTCCGGAACACTGAAGCTTTCTTT.

Here the CDR3 reads CASSPLTSGYEQYF. The CDR3 nucleotides read TGTGCCAGCAGCCCTTTGACTAGCGGATACGAGCAGTACTTC. The genes are TRBV5-8 and TRBJ2-7; TRBD2 agrees at 9 bases. With V trimmed by 4 bases and J by 4 bases, 6 bases remained unmatched. Germline V gene lookup returns CDR1 SGHTS and CDR2 YDEGEE. The CDR3 spans 14 residues. Full variable domain (remainder filled in from reference TRBV5-8 and TRBJ2-7): EAGVTQSPTHLIKTRGQQATLRCSPISGHTSVYWYQQALGLGLQFLLWYDEGEERNRGNFPPRFSGRQFPNYSSELNVNALELEDSALYLCASSPLTSGYEQYFGPGTRLTVT.

This clone was recorded only once. This rearrangement joins TRBV7-9 to TRBJ1-5, with TRBD1 matching over 9 bases. The CDR3 runs to 16 residues. V lost 8 bases, J lost 4 bases, and 12 bases stayed unmatched. The germline gives CDR1 SEHNR, CDR2 FQNEAQ (reference sequence). The CDR3 reads CASGPPGQGLNQPQHF. CDR3 nucleotide sequence: TGTGCCAGCGGACCCCCGGGACAGGGCCTAAATCAGCCCCAGCATTTT.